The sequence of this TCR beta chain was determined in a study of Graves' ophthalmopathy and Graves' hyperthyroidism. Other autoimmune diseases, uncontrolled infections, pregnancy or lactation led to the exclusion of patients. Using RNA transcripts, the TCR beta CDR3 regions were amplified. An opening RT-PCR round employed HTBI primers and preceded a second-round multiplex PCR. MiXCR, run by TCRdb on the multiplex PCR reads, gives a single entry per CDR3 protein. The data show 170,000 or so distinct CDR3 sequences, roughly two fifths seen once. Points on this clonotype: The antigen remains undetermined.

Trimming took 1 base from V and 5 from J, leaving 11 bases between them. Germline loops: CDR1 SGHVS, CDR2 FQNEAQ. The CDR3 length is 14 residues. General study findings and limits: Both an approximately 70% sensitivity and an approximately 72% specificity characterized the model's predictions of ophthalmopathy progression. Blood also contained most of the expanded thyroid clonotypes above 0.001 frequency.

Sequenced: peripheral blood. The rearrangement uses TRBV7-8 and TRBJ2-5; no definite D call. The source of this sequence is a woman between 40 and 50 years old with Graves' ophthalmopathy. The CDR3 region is CASSLVGGSETQYF. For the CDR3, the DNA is TGTGCCAGCAGCTTAGTTGGTGGAAGCGAGACCCAGTACTTC.